A single sample is the source of the 30 T cell receptor beta chains below, sequenced in a study of neurological immune-mediated disorders. TCRdb itself ran the 5' RACE reads through MiXCR, one entry per CDR3 protein. The sample yields approximately 41,000 distinct CDR3 sequences, around 15% seen once. The sequenced sample consisted of CD4+ T cells from blood. The source of these receptors is a woman aged 55-70 years with HTLV-1-associated myelopathy (HAM/TSP).

This clonotype was detected many times. The chain is built from TRBV2 and TRBJ1-5; 7 bases map to TRBD1. V dropped 4 bases and J dropped 4; count of bases not matched to a gene: 7. The CDR3 has 15 amino acids. Germline V gene lookup returns CDR1 SNHLY and CDR2 FYNNEI. The CDR3 DNA is TGTGCCAGCAGTGCATCCGACAGGGAGAATCAGCCCCAGCATTTT. It is translated as CASSASDRENQPQHF.

The chain combines TRBV24-1 with TRBJ2-1; TRBD2 agrees at 8 bases. The length of the CDR3 is 16 residues. CDR1 and CDR2 from the germline V gene are KGHDR and SFDVKD. V shed 5 bases, J shed 4 bases, and the junction held 9 bases outside the gene matches. CDR3 nucleotides: TGTGCCACCAGTGCCGTGGGAGTAGCGGGATACAATGAGCAGTTCTTC. This translates into CATSAVGVAGYNEQFF.

Many counts were recorded for this clonotype. The chain has TRBV5-1 and TRBJ2-2; the D gene is possibly TRBD1 (5 bases). With 4 bases removed from V and 2 bases from J, the gap between germline ends came to 15 bases. The germline V gene has CDR1 SGHRS and CDR2 YFSETQ. The CDR3 is made up of 16 amino acids. The CDR3 sequence is CASSPRAGKNTGELFF. CDR3 in DNA: TGCGCCAGCAGCCCCCGGGCAGGGAAAAACACCGGGGAGCTGTTTTTT.

This clonotype was seen many times. The V and J genes are TRBV3-1 and TRBJ1-2; 10 bases match TRBD1. From germline, CDR1 is LGHDT and CDR2 YNNKEL (reference sequence). The J segment lost 8 bases and the V segment lost 3 bases, leaving 9 bases of the junction unmatched. CDR3 length: 15 amino acids. CDR3 region: CASSHGTGERSGYTF. CDR3 nucleotides: TGTGCCAGCAGCCACGGGACAGGGGAGCGATCGGGCTACACCTTC.

This clonotype was detected ten times or more. The genes are TRBV20-1 and TRBJ2-3, with TRBD2 identical over 12 bases. CDR3 length equals 15 residues. Germline CDR1 DFQATT, CDR2 SNEGSKA (reference sequence). With 6 bases clipped from V and 4 bases from J, the junction kept 8 bases outside the gene matches. Here the CDR3 reads CSAWRLAGVSDTQYF. The CDR3 DNA sequence: TGCAGTGCCTGGAGACTAGCGGGGGTCTCAGATACGCAGTATTTT.

This clonotype came up many times. The rearrangement links TRBV20-1 to TRBJ2-5; 11 bases agree with TRBD2. V lost 0 bases to trimming and J lost 3 bases; unmatched junction nucleotides: 3. The CDR3 has 15 amino acids. CDR1 and CDR2 from the germline V gene are DFQATT and SNEGSKA (reference sequence). The DNA for the CDR3 is TGCAGTGCTAGAGACCCGACTAGCGGGGAAGAGACCCAGTACTTC. Translating it yields CSARDPTSGEETQYF.

Many counts were recorded for this clonotype. The chain employs TRBV10-2 and TRBJ1-2; D might be TRBD1 (6 bases). V lost 7 bases and J 6 bases, leaving 21 bases between the germline ends. Germline V CDR1 and CDR2: WSHSY, SAAADI. CDR3 size: 15 residues. The CDR3 here is CASIQNPQGADGYTF. The CDR3 DNA reads TGCGCCAGCATACAAAATCCACAGGGCGCTGATGGCTACACCTTC.

There are many counts of this clonotype. The chain combines TRBV6-5 with TRBJ2-5, with 10 positions matching TRBD2. In germline, CDR1 is MNHEY, CDR2 SVGAGI. The CDR3 has 15 amino acids. V dropped 2 bases and J dropped 4; count of bases not matched to a gene: 4. The CDR3 loop reads CASSYGAGGAETQYF. The DNA of the CDR3 is TGTGCCAGCAGTTACGGAGCGGGGGGGGCAGAGACCCAGTACTTC.

This clonotype came up many times. The rearrangement uses TRBV12-3 or TRBV12-4 and TRBJ1-1, with 10 bases aligning to TRBD1. The CDR3 is 14 residues long. Trimming removed 7 bases from V and 3 bases from J; junction bases left unmatched: 5. Here the CDR3 reads CASTLGQGYTEAFF. The CDR3 nucleotides read TGTGCCAGCACCTTGGGACAGGGGTACACTGAAGCTTTCTTT.

This clonotype was recorded many times. The V call is TRBV4-2, the J call TRBJ1-2; 7 nucleotides agree with TRBD1. V dropped 3 bases and J dropped 2; count of bases not matched to a gene: 9. Per the germline V gene, CDR1 is LGHNA and CDR2 is YNFKEQ. This CDR3 is 16 amino acids long. The CDR3: CASSHSTQGTNYGYTF. The CDR3 DNA reads as TGTGCCAGCAGCCATTCGACACAGGGGACCAACTATGGCTACACCTTC.

This clonotype was seen at least ten times. In DNA, the CDR3 is TGTGCCAGCAGCCAAGGGCAGCTTCGGGGCTACACCTTC. It yields the protein CASSQGQLRGYTF. The chain combines TRBV7-8 with TRBJ1-2; D is uncertain. Germline V gene sequence: CDR1 SGHVS, CDR2 FQNEAQ. The V and J ends lost 5 bases and 8 bases respectively, with 15 bases between them. CDR3 length: 13 residues.

This clonotype was counted at least ten times. This chain links TRBV27 with TRBJ2-5; TRBD1 agrees at 7 bases. Germline lookup yields CDR1 MNHEY and CDR2 SMNVEV (reference sequence). The CDR3 length is 14 residues. V gave up 5 bases and J gave up 2 bases; unmatched junction bases: 5. CDR3 nucleotides: TGTGCCAGCAGTCCGGGACAGACGCAAGAGACCCAGTACTTC. Translation: CASSPGQTQETQYF.

This clonotype was seen at least ten times. The chain uses TRBV7-9 and TRBJ1-2, with D possibly TRBD1 on 6 matching bases. This CDR3 is built from 15 residues. V lost 4 bases, J lost 4 bases, and 16 bases lay in between. Germline CDR1 reads SEHNR; CDR2 reads FQNEAQ (reference sequence). CDR3 coding DNA: TGTGCCAGCAGCTCCATGGGGGGGGGCACCTATGGCTACACCTTC. As protein: CASSSMGGGTYGYTF.

This clonotype came up many times. The chain employs TRBV20-1 and TRBJ2-7; D gene ambiguous. The CDR3 runs to 12 residues. Germline CDR1 reads DFQATT; CDR2 reads SNEGSKA (reference sequence). Trimming removed 6 bases at V and 2 bases at J, with 11 bases between. The CDR3 region is CSALTGTYEQYF. The CDR3 nucleotides read TGCAGTGCCCTCACTGGTACCTACGAGCAGTACTTC.

This clonotype was recorded many times. The chain links TRBV12-3 or TRBV12-4 to TRBJ1-1; no clear D gene. The CDR3 loop spans 14 amino acids. V shed 4 bases and J shed 0 bases, with 9 bases lying between them. The CDR3 is CASSWSALNTEAFF. DNA for the CDR3: TGTGCCAGCAGTTGGTCAGCTTTGAACACTGAAGCTTTCTTT.

A note on this clonotype: At one of its ends the junction is not consistent with the germline gene, which may arise from a read error. The chain links TRBV19 to TRBJ2-1; 11 bases line up with TRBD2. The CDR3 is 15 residues long. Germline CDR1 LNHDA, CDR2 SQIVND (reference sequence). The CDR3 spells CASSTLAGGHNEQLF. Here the CDR3 DNA reads TGTGCCAGTAGTACCCTAGCGGGGGGACACAATGAGCAGTTATTC.

This clonotype appeared many times. CDR3 loop: CASSLVGVSGNTIYF. In nucleotides, the CDR3 is TGTGCCAGCAGCTTGGTAGGGGTCTCTGGAAACACCATATATTTT. The chain couples TRBV5-6 to TRBJ1-3, with D possibly TRBD1 on 5 matching bases. The V gene lost 0 bases and the J gene lost 0 bases, with 7 bases spanning the gap. The CDR3 runs to 15 residues. CDR1 and CDR2 (germline): SGHDT, YYEEEE.

This clonotype has a count of ten or more. The V gene is TRBV20-1, the J gene TRBJ1-4; D is unclear. V was trimmed by 5 bases and J by 4 bases, leaving 11 bases between them. The CDR3 is made up of 13 amino acids. The germline CDR1 and CDR2 sequences are DFQATT and SNEGSKA (reference sequence). The CDR3 nucleotides are TGCAGTGCTTCTAACACGGTTAATGAAAAACTGTTTTTT. Residues: CSASNTVNEKLFF.

Ten or more counts support this clonotype. The rearrangement uses TRBV5-1 and TRBJ2-1; no clear D. Germline V gene lookup returns CDR1 SGHRS and CDR2 YFSETQ. The CDR3 is 13 amino acids. V was cut by 1 base and J by 9 bases, with 11 bases left in between. This chain's CDR3 is CASSLLQDGEQFF. DNA of the CDR3: TGCGCCAGCAGCTTGTTGCAGGACGGTGAGCAGTTCTTC. The entire variable domain, with the rest obtained from reference TRBV5-1 and TRBJ2-1, is as follows: KAGVTQTPRYLIKTRGQQVTLSCSPISGHRSVSWYQQTPGQGLQFLFEYFSETQRNKGNFPGRFSGRQFSNSRSEMNVSTLELGDSALYLCASSLLQDGEQFFGPGTRLTVL.

The chain couples TRBV25-1 to TRBJ2-7; 8 nucleotides align to TRBD1. This CDR3 region has 12 residues. The V gene end was trimmed by 4 bases and the J gene end by 8 bases; junction bases not matched to a gene: 4. CDR1 MGHDK and CDR2 SYGVNS come from the germline V gene. In nucleotides, the CDR3 is TGTGCCAGCAGTGCTGGGACAGGCCAGCAGTACTTC. Encoded protein: CASSAGTGQQYF.

There are many counts of this clonotype. This chain uses TRBV3-1 with TRBJ1-2; no reliable D call. The CDR3 is made up of 13 amino acids. V lost 1 base to trimming and J lost 8 bases, with 11 bases between them. Per germline, CDR1 LGHDT and CDR2 YNNKEL (reference sequence). The CDR3 protein is CASSQGAPEGYTF. DNA of the CDR3: TGTGCCAGCAGCCAAGGGGCCCCCGAGGGCTACACCTTC. The whole variable domain, remainder taken from reference TRBV3-1 and TRBJ1-2, is DTAVSQTPKYLVTQMGNDKSIKCEQNLGHDTMYWYKQDSKKFLKIMFSYNNKELIINETVPNRFSPKSPDKAHLNLHINSLELGDSAVYFCASSQGAPEGYTFGSGTRLTVV.

In DNA, the CDR3 is TGTGCCAGCAGCTTAACTAGCGCCGCGAACACCGGGGAGCTGTTTTTT. Residues: CASSLTSAANTGELFF. This chain uses TRBV5-5 with TRBJ2-2, with 7 bases that match TRBD2. Trimming cost V 2 bases and J 0 bases; bases outside gene matches: 4. Germline CDR1 reads SGHKS; CDR2 reads YYEKEE (reference sequence). The CDR3 consists of 16 residues.

This clonotype was recorded many times. This rearrangement joins TRBV5-1 to TRBJ2-2; no clear D gene. This CDR3 spans 14 amino acids. V was trimmed by 1 base and J by 6 bases, leaving 10 bases between them. Germline V gene data show CDR1 as SGHRS and CDR2 as YFSETQ. CDR3 protein: CASSLPQAAGELFF. In nucleotides, the CDR3 is TGCGCCAGCAGCTTGCCCCAGGCGGCCGGGGAGCTGTTTTTT.

This clonotype was counted only a few times. This chain uses TRBV29-1 with TRBJ1-1, with TRBD1 identical over 7 bases. This CDR3 spans 14 amino acids. V lost 0 bases and J lost 2; bases outside the gene matches: 3. Looked up from germline, CDR1 is SQVTM and CDR2 is ANQGSEA. This CDR3 reads CSVEEIGGNTEAFF. DNA for the CDR3: TGCAGCGTTGAAGAAATAGGGGGCAACACTGAAGCTTTCTTT. The full variable domain, with the rest looked up from reference TRBV29-1 and TRBJ1-1, is SAVISQKPSRDICQRGTSLTIQCQVDSQVTMMFWYRQQPGQSLTLIATANQGSEATYESGFVIDKFPISRPNLTFSTLTVSNMSPEDSSIYLCSVEEIGGNTEAFFGQGTRLTVV.

This clonotype was found many times. CDR3 loop: CASSLSANYGYTF. The CDR3 DNA follows: TGTGCCAGCAGCTTGTCGGCTAACTATGGCTACACCTTC. This sequence joins TRBV5-6 and TRBJ1-2; D not certain. The length of the CDR3 is 13 residues. Trimming cost V 1 base and J 0 bases, with 4 bases left between them. From germline, CDR1 is SGHDT and CDR2 YYEEEE. Full variable domain (missing parts from reference TRBV5-6 and TRBJ1-2): DAGVTQSPTHLIKTRGQQVTLRCSPKSGHDTVSWYQQALGQGPQFIFQYYEEEERQRGNFPDRFSGHQFPNYSSELNVNALLLGDSALYLCASSLSANYGYTFGSGTRLTVV.

This clonotype appeared many times. The V call is TRBV20-1, the J call TRBJ2-3, with 7 bases that match TRBD1. Trimming at V came to 0 bases and at J to 5 bases, leaving 2 bases not matched to a gene. This CDR3 is 13 amino acids long. CDR1 and CDR2 from the germline V gene are DFQATT and SNEGSKA (reference sequence). In DNA form, the CDR3 reads TGCAGTGCTAGAGAGACAGGGATAGATACGCAGTATTTT. Its translation: CSARETGIDTQYF.

This clonotype was seen repeatedly, ten times or more. The chain joins TRBV11-2 to TRBJ2-2, with D tentatively TRBD1 (6 bases). The CDR3 length is 16 residues. The germline V gene encodes CDR1 SGHAT and CDR2 FQNNGV. Trimming removed 4 bases at V and 1 base at J, with 13 bases between. The CDR3 spells CASSYGQKGNTGELFF. For the CDR3, the DNA is TGTGCCAGCAGCTACGGACAGAAGGGGAACACCGGGGAGCTGTTTTTT. Full variable domain (outside the CDR3, taken from reference TRBV11-2 and TRBJ2-2): EAGVAQSPRYKIIEKRQSVAFWCNPISGHATLYWYQQILGQGPKLLIQFQNNGVVDDSQLPKDRFSAERLKGVDSTLKIQPAKLEDSAVYLCASSYGQKGNTGELFFGEGSRLTVL.

This clonotype was observed many times. The chain uses TRBV10-3 and TRBJ1-1; D not certain. The CDR3 extends over 13 amino acids. CDR1 ENHRY and CDR2 SYGVKD come from the germline V gene. The V and J ends lost 5 bases and 4 bases respectively, with 11 bases between them. The chain's CDR3 is CAISPGSVTEAFF. DNA for the CDR3: TGTGCCATCAGTCCGGGGTCGGTCACTGAAGCTTTCTTT.

This clonotype came up many times. The rearrangement joins TRBV7-2 to TRBJ2-1; TRBD2 agrees at 13 bases. This CDR3 has 14 amino acids. Germline V gene sequence: CDR1 SGHTA, CDR2 FQGNSA. J was trimmed by 11 bases and V by 3 bases; bases with no gene match: 4. The CDR3 reads CASSFGLAGEKQFF. The CDR3 DNA follows: TGTGCCAGCAGCTTTGGACTAGCGGGGGAGAAGCAGTTCTTC.

This clonotype was picked up many times. The V call is TRBV5-1, the J call TRBJ2-3; D is perhaps TRBD1 or TRBD2 (5 bases each). Trimming removed 0 bases from V and 4 bases from J, with 9 bases in between. Germline CDR1 is SGHRS and CDR2 is YFSETQ. The CDR3 spans 14 residues. The CDR3, as DNA: TGCGCCAGCAGCTTGGGAGGGGTTGCAGATACGCAGTATTTT. Encoded protein: CASSLGGVADTQYF.